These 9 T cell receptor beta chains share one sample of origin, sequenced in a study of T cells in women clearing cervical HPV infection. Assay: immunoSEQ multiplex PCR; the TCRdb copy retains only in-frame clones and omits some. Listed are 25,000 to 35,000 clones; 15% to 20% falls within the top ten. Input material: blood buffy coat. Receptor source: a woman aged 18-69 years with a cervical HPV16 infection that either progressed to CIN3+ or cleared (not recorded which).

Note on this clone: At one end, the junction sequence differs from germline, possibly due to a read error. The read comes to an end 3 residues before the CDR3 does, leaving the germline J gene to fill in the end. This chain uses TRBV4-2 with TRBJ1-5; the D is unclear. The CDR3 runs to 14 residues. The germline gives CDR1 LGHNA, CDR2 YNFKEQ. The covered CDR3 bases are TGCGCCAGCAGCCAAGATACGGGGAGTCAGCCC. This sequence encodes CASSQDTGSQP. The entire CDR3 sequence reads CASSQDTGSQPQHF.

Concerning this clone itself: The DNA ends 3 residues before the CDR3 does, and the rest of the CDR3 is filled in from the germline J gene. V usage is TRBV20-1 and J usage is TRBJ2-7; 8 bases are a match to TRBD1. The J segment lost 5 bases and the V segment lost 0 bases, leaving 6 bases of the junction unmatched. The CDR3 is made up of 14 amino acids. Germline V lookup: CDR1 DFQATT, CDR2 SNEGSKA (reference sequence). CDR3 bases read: TGCAGTGCTAGAGATCGGACAGGGATCGACGAG. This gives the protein CSARDRTGIDE. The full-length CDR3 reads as CSARDRTGIDEQYF.

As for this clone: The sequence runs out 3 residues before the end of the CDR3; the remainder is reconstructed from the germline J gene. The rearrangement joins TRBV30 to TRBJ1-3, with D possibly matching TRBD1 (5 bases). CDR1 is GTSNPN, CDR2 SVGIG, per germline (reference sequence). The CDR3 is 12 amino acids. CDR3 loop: CACRESGTTIYF. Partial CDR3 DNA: TGTGCCTGCAGGGAATCTGGAACCACA.

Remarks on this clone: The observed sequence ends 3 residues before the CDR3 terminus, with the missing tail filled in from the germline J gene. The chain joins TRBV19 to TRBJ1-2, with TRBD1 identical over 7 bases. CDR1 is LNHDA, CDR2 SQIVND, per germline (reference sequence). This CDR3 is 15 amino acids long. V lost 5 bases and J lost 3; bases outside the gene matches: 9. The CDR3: CASSPYDRDDYGYTF. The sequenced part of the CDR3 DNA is TGTGCCAGTAGTCCCTATGACAGGGATGACTATGGC.

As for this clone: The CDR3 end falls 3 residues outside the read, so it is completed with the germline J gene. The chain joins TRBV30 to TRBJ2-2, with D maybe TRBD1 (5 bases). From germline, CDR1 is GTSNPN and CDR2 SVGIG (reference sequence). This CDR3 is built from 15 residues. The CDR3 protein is CAWRSGPSGANVLFF. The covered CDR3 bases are TGTGCCTGGAGAAGTGGACCGTCTGGGGCCAACGTG.

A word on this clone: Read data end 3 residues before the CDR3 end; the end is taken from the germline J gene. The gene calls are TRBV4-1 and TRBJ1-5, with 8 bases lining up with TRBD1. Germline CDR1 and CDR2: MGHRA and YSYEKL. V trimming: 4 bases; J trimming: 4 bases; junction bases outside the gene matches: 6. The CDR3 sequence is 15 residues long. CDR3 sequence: CASSPTGALNQPQHF. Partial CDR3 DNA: TGCGCCAGCAGCCCGACAGGGGCCCTAAATCAGCCC.

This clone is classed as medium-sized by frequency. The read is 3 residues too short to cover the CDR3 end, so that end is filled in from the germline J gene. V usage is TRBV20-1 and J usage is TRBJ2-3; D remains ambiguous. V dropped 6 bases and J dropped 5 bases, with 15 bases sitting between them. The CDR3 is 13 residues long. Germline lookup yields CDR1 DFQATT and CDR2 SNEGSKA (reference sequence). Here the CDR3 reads CSARGWSVDTQYF. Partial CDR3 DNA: TGCAGTGCCCGCGGATGGAGTGTAGATACG.

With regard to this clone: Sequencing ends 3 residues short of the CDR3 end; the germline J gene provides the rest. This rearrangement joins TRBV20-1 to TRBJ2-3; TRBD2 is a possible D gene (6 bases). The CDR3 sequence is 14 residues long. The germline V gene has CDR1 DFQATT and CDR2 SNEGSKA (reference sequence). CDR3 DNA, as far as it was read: TGCAGTGCCTTGGGACTTCTCAGCAATCAGCCG. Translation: CSALGLLSNQP. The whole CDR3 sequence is CSALGLLSNQPQYF.

CDR3 amino acids: CASSLRTAGRNEQYF. Partial CDR3 DNA: TGTGCCAGCAGCTTACGAACAGCGGGGAGGAACGAG. The V and J genes are TRBV7-9 and TRBJ2-7; 7 bases are a match to TRBD2. Coverage ceases 3 residues before the CDR3 finishes, and the germline J gene fills in the end. Germline V gene lookup returns CDR1 SEHNR and CDR2 FQNEAQ (reference sequence). The J segment lost 5 bases and the V segment lost 2 bases, leaving 9 bases of the junction unmatched. CDR3 length: 15 residues. Complete variable domain (other parts from reference TRBV7-9 and TRBJ2-7): DTGVSQNPRHKITKRGQNVTFRCDPISEHNRLYWYRQTLGQGPEFLTYFQNEAQLEKSRLLSDRFSAERPKGSFSTLEIQRTEQGDSAMYLCASSLRTAGRNEQYFGPGTRLTVT.